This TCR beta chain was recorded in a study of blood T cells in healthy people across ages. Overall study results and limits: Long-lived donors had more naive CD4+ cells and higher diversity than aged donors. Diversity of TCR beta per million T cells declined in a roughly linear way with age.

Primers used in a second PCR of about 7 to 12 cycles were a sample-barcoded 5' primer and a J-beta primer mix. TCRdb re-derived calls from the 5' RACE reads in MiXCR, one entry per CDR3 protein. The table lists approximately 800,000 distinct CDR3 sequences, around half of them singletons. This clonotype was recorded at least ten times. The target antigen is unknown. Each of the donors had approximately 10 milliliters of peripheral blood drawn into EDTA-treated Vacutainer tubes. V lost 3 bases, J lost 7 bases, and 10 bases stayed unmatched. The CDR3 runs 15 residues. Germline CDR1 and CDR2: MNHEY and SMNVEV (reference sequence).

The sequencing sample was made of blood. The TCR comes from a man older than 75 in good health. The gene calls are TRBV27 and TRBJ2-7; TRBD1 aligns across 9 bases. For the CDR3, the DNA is TGTGCCAGCAGTTTGATAAGGACAGGGGCAAGTGAGCAGTACTTC. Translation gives CASSLIRTGASEQYF.